The 6 T cell receptor beta chains listed next were all sequenced from one sample in a study of vaccination and CD4 T cells after COVID-19. The Oncomine TCR Beta short-read assay was applied to DNA of cultured CD4+ T cells. TCRdb independently ran MiXCR on the PCR reads; one entry per CDR3 protein. Counted here are about 13,000 distinct CDR3 sequences, 74% occurring once; the ten biggest clones make up roughly 30%. These receptors have no known antigen. Indicated treatment: roughly 10-day PBMC culture with coronavirus spike peptide pools or control peptides (ViraFEST assay). The specimen was CD4+ T cells from blood, cultured in vitro. The source of these receptors is a human donor who had recovered from COVID-19.

The chain uses TRBV28 and TRBJ1-2; no clear D gene. The CDR3 extends over 14 amino acids. Per the germline V gene, CDR1 is MDHEN and CDR2 is SYDVKM. V was shortened by 6 bases and J by 3 bases, with 14 bases between the two germline ends. The CDR3 loop is CASRPPGVDYGYTF. CDR3 coding DNA: TGTGCCAGCAGACCCCCGGGAGTTGACTATGGCTACACCTTC.

The gene calls are TRBV28 and TRBJ2-1; 10 nucleotides agree with TRBD2. The CDR3 contains 16 residues. Per the germline V gene, CDR1 is MDHEN and CDR2 is SYDVKM. V lost 6 bases to trimming and J lost 4 bases; unmatched junction nucleotides: 9. Written as DNA, the CDR3 is TGTGCCAGCAGCAGCGGGAGGGCCCTCGGGTACAATGAGCAGTTCTTC. Translation: CASSSGRALGYNEQFF.

The chain couples TRBV24-1 to TRBJ2-7, with D perhaps matching TRBD1 or TRBD2 (5 bases each). The ends were cut back, 4 bases at V and 6 bases at J, with 12 bases in the middle. The V gene's germline CDR1 is KGHDR and CDR2 SFDVKD. This CDR3 is 13 amino acids long. In DNA, the CDR3 is TGTGCCACCAGTGACAGGGTTGAGGGCGAGCAGTACTTC. It encodes CATSDRVEGEQYF.

The chain employs TRBV6-1 and TRBJ2-3, with 7 bases that match TRBD1. The junction had 7 bases not matched to a gene; V was cut back by 5 bases and J by 2 bases. Germline V gene lookup returns CDR1 MNHNS and CDR2 SASEGT. CDR3 length: 15 amino acids. CDR3 sequence reads: CASSTRTGYTDTQYF. The CDR3 region has the DNA TGTGCCAGCAGTACCCGGACAGGATACACAGATACGCAGTATTTT.

This clonotype was picked up a small number of times. The rearrangement uses TRBV6-1 and TRBJ2-7; D ambiguous. V was trimmed by 6 bases and J by 7 bases, leaving 16 bases between them. CDR1 is MNHNS and CDR2 is SASEGT in the germline V gene. The CDR3 length is 13 residues. This CDR3 reads CASRITIKREQYF. The CDR3 DNA reads TGTGCCAGCAGAATAACAATAAAGAGGGAGCAGTACTTC.

V is TRBV2 and J is TRBJ2-7, with D perhaps TRBD1 (5 bases). CDR3 size: 12 residues. V was shortened by 6 bases and J by 4 bases, with 10 bases between the two germline ends. CDR1 is SNHLY and CDR2 is FYNNEI in the germline V gene. The CDR3 region is CASRRTLYEQYF. The CDR3 bases are TGTGCCAGCAGGCGGACATTATACGAGCAGTACTTC. The whole variable domain, remainder taken from reference TRBV2 and TRBJ2-7, is EPEVTQTPSHQVTQMGQEVILRCVPISNHLYFYWYRQILGQKVEFLVSFYNNEISEKSEIFDDQFSVERPDGSNFTLKIRSTKLEDSAMYFCASRRTLYEQYFGPGTRLTVT.